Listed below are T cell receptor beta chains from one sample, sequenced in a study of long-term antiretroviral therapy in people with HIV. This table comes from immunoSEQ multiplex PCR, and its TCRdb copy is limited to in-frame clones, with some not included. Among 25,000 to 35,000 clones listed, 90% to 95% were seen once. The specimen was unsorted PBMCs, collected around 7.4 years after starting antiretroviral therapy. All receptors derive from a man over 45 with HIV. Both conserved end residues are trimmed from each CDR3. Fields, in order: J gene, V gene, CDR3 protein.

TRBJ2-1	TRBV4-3	ASSQDRASGNEQF
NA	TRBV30	AWGTGGYEQY
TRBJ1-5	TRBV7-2	ASSLEDSYNQPQH
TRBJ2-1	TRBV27	ASRPIRLAGGSYNEQF
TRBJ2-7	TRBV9	ASSVAGQGNEQY
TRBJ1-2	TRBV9	ASSVEGQGVHYGYT
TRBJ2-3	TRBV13	ASSFLGTGPSTDTQY
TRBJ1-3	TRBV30	AWSAVRGPGNTIY
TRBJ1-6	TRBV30	AWTPGQGNSPLH
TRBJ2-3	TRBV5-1	ASRREVGSDTQY
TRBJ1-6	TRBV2	ASSGQGTPLH
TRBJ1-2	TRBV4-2	ASSPRTDPGRGGYT
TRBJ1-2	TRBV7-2	ASSSESWDFYGYT
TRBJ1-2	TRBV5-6	ASSLRTGVYGYT
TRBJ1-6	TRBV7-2	ASSLALSNSPLH
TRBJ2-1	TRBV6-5	ASSYASGGRDEQF
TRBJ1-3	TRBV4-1	ASSQVHLDTIY
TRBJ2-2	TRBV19	ASTVTLAGELF
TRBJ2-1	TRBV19	AVWPGQGHNEQF
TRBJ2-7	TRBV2	ASSGYRGLSNEQY
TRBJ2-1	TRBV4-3	ASSQDGTSGVVEQF
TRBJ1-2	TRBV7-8	ASSLVSGQANYGYT
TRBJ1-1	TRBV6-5	ASSYSTGLTHTEAF